This T cell receptor (beta chain) was captured in a study of Tregs in tolerant kidney transplant recipients. Study conclusions and caveats: Tregs expanded with activated donor B cells seemed most donor-specific. Antigen-driven expansion was suggested because donor-specific Tregs expanded more than all Tregs in tolerant patients. The small number of patients limits these findings pending further validation.

The assay was immunoSEQ multiplex PCR, and TCRdb's table has in-frame clones only and misses some. This table has approximately 60,000 clones, 80% to 90% appearing once. Details on this clone: Its matching antigen is unknown.

Mixed chimerism was transient after nonmyeloablative marrow transplants from related graft donors. Thawed PBMCs were FACS-sorted into unstimulated CD4+CD25+CD127- regulatory T cells, CD4+CD25- non-regulatory cells, CD4 and CD8 cells. The germline CDR1 and CDR2 sequences are MNHEY and SMNVEV (reference sequence). This CDR3 spans 17 amino acids. J gave up 1 base and V 2 bases, and 7 bases lay outside the gene matches. The rearrangement joins TRBV27 to TRBJ2-1; 8 bases align to TRBD1. Sequencing used CD4+ T cells from blood (PBMCs), obtained 6 months after the transplant. This sequence was found in a human patient who received a combined kidney and bone marrow transplant. Among the T cells, some may be from the graft donor. The DNA for the CDR3 is TGTGCCAGCAGTTTAGATGGGACAGGTATTTCCTACAATGAGCAGTTCTTC. Protein: CASSLDGTGISYNEQFF.